This T cell receptor beta chain emerged from a study of cytomegalovirus exposure and HLA in healthy donors. Study results and limitations: TCR beta sequences reportedly predicted the HLA-A and HLA-B alleles of most subjects accurately. In vitro work confirmed that three CMV-associated chains recognize CMV antigens.

Worth noting for this clone: Its antigen is unidentified.

Both 60 Vbeta primers and 13 Jbeta primers went into the PCR. Only in-frame clones appear in the TCRdb table, and some are missing; sequencing was by immunoSEQ multiplex PCR. Of around 200,000 clones in the sample, roughly 80% were seen once. Losses at the gene ends were 1 base for V and 4 bases for J; bases not matched to a gene: 7. Germline lookup yields CDR1 SGHDN and CDR2 FVKESK. The CDR3 extends over 17 amino acids. Sequencing was done on a sample of PBMCs. The receptor comes from a girl aged 5 to 17 in good health and CMV-seronegative. The V call is TRBV14, the J call TRBJ1-6; TRBD1 matches 7 bases. CDR3 region: CASSQVKGGGYNSPLHF. CDR3 in DNA: TGTGCCAGCAGCCAAGTAAAAGGGGGCGGTTATAATTCACCCCTCCACTTT.